The 5 T cell receptor beta chains presented below share a single source sample, sequenced in a study of T cells in women clearing cervical HPV infection. Produced via immunoSEQ multiplex PCR; TCRdb's table is partial and in-frame only. The record lists around 41,000 clones, of which the ten most abundant hold 7.6%. The sequenced material came from blood buffy coat. Receptors were obtained from a woman aged 18-70 years with a cervical HPV16 infection that either progressed to CIN3+ or cleared (not recorded which).

The sequenced CDR3 bases are TGCAGTGCTAGGGACAGGGGGAATGAAAAA. This sequence encodes CSARDRGNEK. The full CDR3 protein reads CSARDRGNEKLFF. V and J are TRBV20-1 and TRBJ1-4, with 10 bases lining up with TRBD1. The sequence runs out 3 residues before the end of the CDR3; the remainder is reconstructed from the germline J gene. V dropped 3 bases and J dropped 5; count of bases not matched to a gene: 0. The CDR3 is 13 amino acids. Germline V gene data show CDR1 as DFQATT and CDR2 as SNEGSKA (reference sequence).

The CDR3 spells CASSSHQAIAEAFF. Incomplete CDR3 DNA: TGTGCCAGCAGCTCGCATCAGGCGATCGCTGAA. The chain employs TRBV5-4 and TRBJ1-1, with no clear D. The missing CDR3 end, 3 residues past where the read stops, is filled in from the germline J gene. The CDR3 loop spans 14 amino acids. The germline V gene encodes CDR1 SGHNT and CDR2 YYREEE (reference sequence). V lost 3 bases and J 6 bases, leaving 15 bases between the germline ends. Full variable domain (outside the CDR3, taken from reference TRBV5-4 and TRBJ1-1): ETGVTQSPTHLIKTRGQQVTLRCSSQSGHNTVSWYQQALGQGPQFIFQYYREEENGRGNFPPRFSGLQFPNYSSELNVNALELDDSALYLCASSSHQAIAEAFFGQGTRLTVV.

Concerning this clone itself: Read coverage stops 3 residues before the CDR3 terminus; the germline J gene supplies the remainder. The chain uses TRBV2 and TRBJ2-1, with D uncertain. The CDR3 spans 14 residues. In germline, CDR1 is SNHLY, CDR2 FYNNEI. The ends were cut back, 6 bases at V and 4 bases at J, with 13 bases in the middle. The CDR3 sequence is CASRASIPYNEQFF. The CDR3 bases that were read are TGTGCCAGCAGGGCTTCAATCCCGTACAATGAG.

With respect to this clone: The CDR3 end falls 3 residues outside the read, so it is completed with the germline J gene. The gene calls are TRBV6-1 and TRBJ1-4; tentatively, D is TRBD1 (5 bases). Germline values: CDR1 MNHNS, CDR2 SASEGT. The CDR3 consists of 15 residues. V lost 2 bases and J lost 5, with 12 bases in between. CDR3 bases read: TGTGCCAGCAGTGAACAGGGCGAAACCAATGAAAAA. Protein product: CASSEQGETNEK. The whole CDR3 region reads CASSEQGETNEKLFF.

A note on this clone: The sequence runs out 3 residues before the end of the CDR3; the remainder is reconstructed from the germline J gene. The chain combines TRBV29-1 with TRBJ2-3, with TRBD1 as a possible D gene (6 bases). This CDR3 has 17 amino acids. In germline, CDR1 is SQVTM, CDR2 ANQGSEA. V shed 4 bases and J shed 3 bases, with 23 bases lying between them. Incomplete CDR3 DNA: TGCAGCGTTGTGAGTTTGGTGGGGGCAGGGGTTACAGATACG. Protein sequence: CSVVSLVGAGVTDT. The whole CDR3 protein is CSVVSLVGAGVTDTQYF.